The 10 T cell receptor beta chains listed next were all sequenced from one sample in a study of blood T cell repertoires in COVID-19. TCRdb's table, derived via immunoSEQ multiplex PCR, lists solely in-frame clones and lacks some. There are 280,000 or so clones in the sample; roughly 86% occur only once, and approximately 2% lies in the top ten. Sequencing used peripheral blood. These receptors were taken from a woman in her twenties or thirties who had recovered from COVID-19.

V is TRBV11-2 and J is TRBJ1-4; 11 bases are shared with TRBD1. The CDR3 totals 17 residues. Germline V gives CDR1 SGHAT, CDR2 FQNNGV. Losses at the gene ends were 1 base for V and 8 bases for J; bases not matched to a gene: 9. The CDR3 loop reads CASSLGGQGAALEKLFF. The CDR3 DNA sequence: TGTGCCAGCAGCTTAGGAGGACAGGGGGCTGCGTTGGAAAAACTGTTTTTT.

With regard to this clone: Compared with germline, one end of the junction differs, possibly owing to a read error. The rearrangement uses TRBV5-8 and TRBJ1-1; 8 bases match TRBD1. Germline loops: CDR1 SGHTS, CDR2 YDEGEE. The CDR3 is 15 residues long. This chain's CDR3 is CASSLAQGANSEAFF. CDR3 nucleotides: TGTGCCAGCAGCTTGGCGCAGGGGGCGAACTCTGAAGCTTTCTTT.

The chain couples TRBV4-3 to TRBJ1-6; maybe TRBD1 (6 bases). There are 15 residues in the CDR3. CDR1 and CDR2 (germline): LGHNA, YSLEER. With 0 bases removed from V and 9 bases from J, the gap between germline ends came to 12 bases. This CDR3 reads CASSQDPRGSSPLHF. The DNA of the CDR3 is TGCGCCAGCAGCCAAGACCCTAGGGGGAGTTCACCCCTCCACTTT.

The DNA of the CDR3 is TGTGCCAGCCAAGAGACAGGCGGAGGTCAGCCCCAGCATTTT. Protein product: CASQETGGGQPQHF. The V gene is TRBV7-2, the J gene TRBJ1-5; D is perhaps TRBD1 (6 bases). Germline CDR1 reads SGHTA; CDR2 reads FQGNSA. The V and J ends lost 8 bases and 6 bases respectively, with 17 bases between them. The CDR3 runs 14 residues.

This chain joins TRBV24-1 and TRBJ2-3; 10 bases align to TRBD1. Germline V gene lookup returns CDR1 KGHDR and CDR2 SFDVKD. The CDR3 is 15 residues long. Germline trimming cut 2 bases from V and 3 bases from J; bases unmatched to any gene: 1. CDR3 in amino acids: CATSDWTGGTDTQYF. In DNA, the CDR3 is TGTGCCACCAGTGATTGGACAGGGGGGACAGATACGCAGTATTTT.

The chain combines TRBV4-1 with TRBJ1-4; TRBD1 aligns across 8 bases. This CDR3 contains 14 residues. The germline V gene encodes CDR1 MGHRA and CDR2 YSYEKL. V lost 3 bases and J lost 8; bases outside the gene matches: 5. Here the CDR3 DNA reads TGCGCCAGCAGCCACGGACAGGGAGGAGAAAAACTGTTTTTT. Translation gives CASSHGQGGEKLFF.

The V and J genes are TRBV7-9 and TRBJ2-1, with TRBD2 identical over 8 bases. Germline CDR1 and CDR2: SEHNR and FQNEAQ (reference sequence). The junction had 13 bases not matched to a gene; V was cut back by 3 bases and J by 0 bases. The CDR3 has 19 amino acids. This chain's CDR3 is CASSFSTRLAQSSYNEQFF. The DNA of the CDR3 is TGTGCCAGCAGCTTTTCGACCAGACTAGCGCAGAGCTCCTACAATGAGCAGTTCTTC.

This chain joins TRBV7-9 and TRBJ2-7, with 13 bases fitting TRBD2. This CDR3 spans 15 amino acids. CDR1 is SEHNR and CDR2 is FQNEAQ in the germline V gene (reference sequence). V lost 0 bases to trimming and J lost 9 bases; unmatched junction nucleotides: 5. CDR3 protein: CASSLAGTSGKGQYF. The CDR3 DNA sequence: TGTGCCAGCAGCTTAGCCGGGACTAGCGGGAAGGGGCAGTACTTC.

The chain joins TRBV4-1 to TRBJ2-3; 7 bases match TRBD2. The CDR3 has 18 residues. V was pared by 0 bases and J by 0 bases, with 9 bases of the junction left unmatched. The germline gives CDR1 MGHRA, CDR2 YSYEKL. The CDR3 is CASSQDRLGLTSTDTQYF. The CDR3 DNA reads TGCGCCAGCAGCCAAGATCGATTGGGACTAACTAGCACAGATACGCAGTATTTT.

This chain connects TRBV6-4 to TRBJ2-2; tentatively, D is TRBD2 (6 bases). The germline V and J ends were trimmed by 2 bases and 4 bases, with 11 bases remaining between them. The CDR3 spans 15 residues. CDR1 and CDR2 from the germline V gene are MRHNA and SNTAGT. As DNA, the CDR3 is TGTGCCAGCAGTGACACGGGAGTAAGCACCGGGGAGCTGTTTTTT. Translating gives CASSDTGVSTGELFF.